The 14 T cell receptor beta chains given below trace back to one sample, sequenced in a study of shared clonotypes between healthy human individuals. Some clones are missing from TCRdb's copy, which holds only in-frame ones; the method was immunoSEQ multiplex PCR. Of around 700,000 clones listed, about 92% were seen once; the top ten hold 20% to 25%. Naive-designated CD8 cells lacked CD45RO, were positively enriched for CCR7, and omitted terminally differentiated effector memory CD45RA+ cells. Source material: naive CD8+ T cells sorted from blood. The receptors come from a man aged 25 to 40 in good health.

The chain employs TRBV2 and TRBJ2-1; the D gene is possibly TRBD2 (6 bases). The CDR3 runs to 19 residues. The germline gives CDR1 SNHLY, CDR2 FYNNEI. V was cut by 4 bases and J by 7 bases, with 29 bases left in between. The CDR3 DNA reads as TGTGCCAGCAGTGGCAGCCTTATGGCCGGGACTGGGGGGAGGAATGAGCAGTTCTTC. Encoded protein: CASSGSLMAGTGGRNEQFF.

This clone was observed a handful of times. The chain employs TRBV4-2 and TRBJ2-7; D not resolved. This CDR3 has 16 residues. Trimming shortened V by 0 bases and J by 3 bases, and 15 bases separated the two germline ends. The V gene's germline CDR1 is LGHNA and CDR2 YNFKEQ. Here the CDR3 DNA reads TGTGCCAGCAGCCAAGATCATGGAGTCCCCATCTACGAGCAGTACTTC. Residues: CASSQDHGVPIYEQYF.

This chain connects TRBV9 to TRBJ1-5; perhaps TRBD1 as D (6 bases). Germline lookup yields CDR1 SGDLS and CDR2 YYNGEE. Trimming took 0 bases from V and 6 from J, leaving 16 bases between them. This CDR3 comprises 16 residues. CDR3 protein: CASSVDGGLMSQPQHF. The CDR3 DNA reads TGTGCCAGCAGCGTAGATGGGGGGCTAATGTCTCAGCCCCAGCATTTT.

This clone has only one observation. The chain recombines TRBV20-1 with TRBJ2-1; D unclear. The V gene's germline CDR1 is DFQATT and CDR2 SNEGSKA (reference sequence). The V gene lost 4 bases and the J gene lost 9 bases, with 10 bases spanning the gap. The CDR3 is 11 amino acids. In DNA, the CDR3 is TGCAGTGCTACAGCGTTGGGTGAGCAGTTCTTC. Translation gives CSATALGEQFF.

CDR3 sequence: CASSLVGTGISYEQYF. CDR3 DNA sequence: TGTGCCAGCAGCTTAGTAGGGACAGGGATCTCCTACGAGCAGTACTTC. The genes are TRBV11-2 and TRBJ2-7; 9 nucleotides align to TRBD1. CDR1 is SGHAT and CDR2 is FQNNGV in the germline V gene. Trimming at V came to 1 base and at J to 0 bases, leaving 4 bases not matched to a gene. The CDR3 totals 16 residues. The full variable domain, rest sourced from reference TRBV11-2 and TRBJ2-7, is EAGVAQSPRYKIIEKRQSVAFWCNPISGHATLYWYQQILGQGPKLLIQFQNNGVVDDSQLPKDRFSAERLKGVDSTLKIQPAKLEDSAVYLCASSLVGTGISYEQYFGPGTRLTVT.

The V gene is TRBV16, the J gene TRBJ2-3; 7 bases agree with TRBD1. CDR1 and CDR2 from the germline V gene are KGHSY and FQNENV. Trimming cost V 4 bases and J 1 base; bases outside gene matches: 8. The length of the CDR3 is 16 residues. CDR3 nucleotide sequence: TGTGCCAGCAGCCGAATAGGGGACAGCCGCACAGATACGCAGTATTTT. It translates to CASSRIGDSRTDTQYF.

This chain connects TRBV2 to TRBJ2-2; no clear D gene. The CDR3 contains 13 residues. Between the trimmed V and J ends, which lost 5 bases and 4 bases, there was a span of 8 bases. The germline V gene has CDR1 SNHLY and CDR2 FYNNEI. This CDR3 reads CASSYRSTGELFF. In DNA form, the CDR3 reads TGTGCCAGCAGTTATAGATCCACCGGGGAGCTGTTTTTT.

V usage is TRBV19 and J usage is TRBJ1-1; D is ambiguous. V was shortened by 6 bases and J by 1 base, with 6 bases between the two germline ends. The CDR3 is 12 amino acids. CDR1 is LNHDA, CDR2 SQIVND, per germline (reference sequence). The CDR3 is CASRGPNTEAFF. DNA of the CDR3: TGTGCCAGTAGGGGTCCGAACACTGAAGCTTTCTTT.

The rearrangement joins TRBV4-3 to TRBJ2-7, with a possible D match to TRBD1 (6 bases). This CDR3 is built from 16 residues. With 0 bases removed from V and 0 bases from J, the gap between germline ends came to 12 bases. From germline, CDR1 is LGHNA and CDR2 YSLEER. DNA for the CDR3: TGCGCCAGCAGCCAAGATTCCAGGGGAAGCTCCTACGAGCAGTACTTC. As protein: CASSQDSRGSSYEQYF.

Worth noting for this clone: Distinct nucleotide sequences in the sample also encode this CDR3. This chain connects TRBV19 to TRBJ2-7, with TRBD1 matching over 7 bases. Germline loops: CDR1 LNHDA, CDR2 SQIVND (reference sequence). J gave up 3 bases and V 5 bases, and 4 bases lay outside the gene matches. This CDR3 region has 13 residues. CDR3 DNA: TGTGCCAGTAGTCCCGGACAGGACTACGAGCAGTACTTC. Translation gives CASSPGQDYEQYF.

V usage is TRBV27 and J usage is TRBJ1-2; 7 bases fit TRBD1. This CDR3 is 15 amino acids long. CDR1 MNHEY and CDR2 SMNVEV come from the germline V gene (reference sequence). Trimming at V came to 6 bases and at J to 2 bases, leaving 9 bases not matched to a gene. The chain's CDR3 is CASRGGDRLNYGYTF. The CDR3 nucleotides read TGTGCCAGCAGAGGGGGGGACAGACTCAACTATGGCTACACCTTC.

The chain carries TRBV28 and TRBJ2-1; 8 nucleotides agree with TRBD2. This CDR3 comprises 14 residues. Looked up from germline, CDR1 is MDHEN and CDR2 is SYDVKM. Trimming took 3 bases from V and 5 from J; bases not matched to a gene: 3. The CDR3 here is CASSFQRGNNEQFF. The CDR3 region has the DNA TGTGCCAGCAGTTTCCAGCGGGGGAACAATGAGCAGTTCTTC.

The chain has TRBV19 and TRBJ1-1; 10 positions agree with TRBD1. V shed 4 bases, J shed 0 bases, and the junction held 14 bases outside the gene matches. The CDR3 spans 19 residues. In germline, CDR1 is LNHDA, CDR2 SQIVND (reference sequence). The CDR3 DNA is TGTGCCAGTAGTACTTTCACCGGGACAGGGGAAGACATGAACACTGAAGCTTTCTTT. This encodes CASSTFTGTGEDMNTEAFF.

This clone appeared a single time. Other DNA sequences within the sample encode an identical CDR3. The rearrangement uses TRBV27 and TRBJ2-7; no definite D call. This CDR3 region has 14 residues. CDR1 and CDR2 from the germline V gene are MNHEY and SMNVEV (reference sequence). V was pared by 0 bases and J by 0 bases, with 6 bases between. CDR3 in amino acids: CASSLSRVSYEQYF. Written as DNA, the CDR3 is TGTGCCAGCAGTTTATCTCGGGTCTCCTACGAGCAGTACTTC.